This T cell receptor (beta chain) was sequenced during a study of blood T cell repertoires in COVID-19. Using immunoSEQ multiplex PCR, the repertoire was profiled, and TCRdb retains in-frame clones only, with some absent. The data show fewer than 50,000 clones, about 79% seen once. V gave up 3 bases and J gave up 9 bases, with 11 bases separating them. The CDR3 runs to 12 residues. Germline loops: CDR1 LNHDA, CDR2 SQIVND (reference sequence). The source of this sequence is a human donor in a cohort sampled during active COVID-19. Sequencing was done on a sample of peripheral blood. This chain connects TRBV19 to TRBJ1-1; the D gene is possibly TRBD1 (5 bases). CDR3 loop: CASSMLQAQAFF. The CDR3 DNA is TGTGCCAGTAGTATGCTACAGGCTCAAGCTTTCTTT.